This is a list of T cell receptor beta chains from one sample in a study of shared clonotypes between healthy human individuals. Libraries were prepared by immunoSEQ multiplex PCR; TCRdb keeps only in-frame clonotypes and omits some of them. The sample comprises some 2 million clones, over 85% of which are singletons, and more than 0.9% rests with the top ten. Sequenced material: naive CD8+ T cells sorted from blood. These TCRs come from a man between 18 and 29 years old in good health. Both conserved end residues are part of each CDR3. The D gene is left open where the match is weak. Clone size is given for some rows only: seen once, a few or many times, or a class if the clone is expanded.

-	TRBV5-4	TRBJ2-5	-	CASSPNRNQETQYF	TGTGCCAGCAGCCCGAACAGGAACCAAGAGACCCAGTACTTC
-	TRBV12-5	TRBJ2-7	TRBD1	CASGFGTGTYEQYF	TGTGCTAGTGGTTTCGGGACAGGGACCTACGAGCAGTACTTC
-	TRBV23-1	TRBJ1-2	-	CASSQSGTNTDYRYTF	TGCGCCAGCAGTCAATCAGGGACCAACACTGACTATCGCTACACCTTC
-	TRBV5-4	TRBJ2-7	-	CASSPERGSYEQYF	TGTGCCAGCAGCCCGGAACGGGGATCATACGAGCAGTACTTC
-	TRBV27	TRBJ2-7	TRBD2	CASSPSSGESSYEQYF	TGTGCCAGCAGTCCCTCGAGCGGGGAGAGCTCCTACGAGCAGTACTTC
-	TRBV7-9	TRBJ2-2	TRBD2	CASSQAGGRNTGELFF	TGTGCCAGCAGCCAAGCGGGGGGCCGAAACACCGGGGAGCTGTTTTTT
-	TRBV5-1	TRBJ1-5	-	CASSLLRPDGYQPQHF	TGCGCCAGCAGCCTTCTTCGACCGGACGGTTATCAGCCCCAGCATTTT
-	TRBV7-6	TRBJ1-5	-	CASSLLQGSSNQPQHF	TGTGCCAGCAGCTTACTCCAGGGGAGTAGCAATCAGCCCCAGCATTTT
-	TRBV30	TRBJ2-5	TRBD2	CAWSYDSGNETQYF	TGTGCCTGGAGTTACGACAGCGGGAATGAGACCCAGTACTTC
few	TRBV13	TRBJ1-1	-	CASSSRGGRGPFF	TGTGCCAGCAGCTCTAGGGGTGGCAGGGGACCTTTCTTT
-	TRBV10-3	TRBJ2-7	-	CAISGGLATYEQYF	TGTGCCATCAGTGGGGGGCTGGCAACCTACGAGCAGTACTTC
-	TRBV27	TRBJ1-4	-	CASSFVGTNEKLFF	TGTGCCAGCAGTTTTGTAGGAACTAATGAAAAACTGTTTTTT
once	TRBV7-6	TRBJ2-6	-	CASSIRHKSHKVGPTLTF	TGTGCCAGCAGCATTCGGCATAAATCTCACAAAGTCGGGCCAACGTTGACTTTC
-	TRBV5-6	TRBJ2-7	-	CASSLAPQGYEQYF	TGTGCCAGCAGCTTGGCCCCACAGGGATACGAGCAGTACTTC
-	TRBV2	TRBJ2-5	-	CASSAQETQYF	TGTGCCAGCAGTGCACAAGAGACCCAGTACTTC
-	TRBV2	TRBJ2-5	TRBD2	CAVFFDRLNPGLAGGVQETQYF	TGTGCCGTTTTTTTCGACAGACTTAACCCGGGACTAGCGGGAGGGGTTCAAGAGACCCAGTACTTC
-	TRBV6-6	TRBJ1-2	TRBD1	CASSEGQGASDGYTF	TGTGCCAGCAGCGAGGGACAGGGAGCAAGTGATGGCTACACCTTC
-	TRBV18	TRBJ2-1	TRBD2	CASSPAGGSYNEQFF	TGTGCCAGCTCACCAGCGGGGGGCTCATACAATGAGCAGTTCTTC
-	TRBV4-3	TRBJ1-3	-	CASSQDGGEENTIYF	TGCGCCAGCAGCCAAGACGGGGGCGAAGAAAACACCATATATTTT
once	TRBV27	TRBJ2-3	-	CASWDSTDTQYF	TGTGCCAGCTGGGATAGCACAGATACGCAGTATTTT
-	TRBV11-2	TRBJ1-2	-	CASSFDGTQYGYTF	TGTGCCAGCAGCTTTGACGGGACCCAGTATGGCTACACCTTC
-	TRBV9	TRBJ2-7	TRBD2	CASSVEGGGAGEQYF	TGTGCCAGCAGCGTAGAAGGCGGGGGGGCAGGCGAGCAGTACTTC
-	TRBV2	TRBJ1-5	-	CASIGGSNQPQHF	TGTGCCAGCATAGGGGGGAGCAATCAGCCCCAGCATTTT
-	TRBV2	TRBJ2-3	TRBD2	CASSEAGLAEIYTDTQYF	TGTGCCAGCAGTGAAGCGGGACTAGCGGAGATTTACACAGATACGCAGTATTTT
-	TRBV19	TRBJ1-1	-	CASSIGEGTEAFF	TGTGCCAGTAGTATAGGAGAGGGCACTGAAGCTTTCTTT
-	TRBV7-6	TRBJ2-2	TRBD2	CASSLALAGDTGELFF	TGTGCCAGCAGCTTAGCCTTAGCGGGAGACACCGGGGAGCTGTTTTTT
-	TRBV30	TRBJ2-1	-	CAWISLSYNEQFF	TGTGCCTGGATAAGCCTGTCCTACAATGAGCAGTTCTTC
once	TRBV7-9	TRBJ2-1	TRBD2	CASRGGLAYNEQFF	TGTGCCAGCAGAGGGGGACTAGCGTACAATGAGCAGTTCTTC
-	TRBV7-9	TRBJ2-5	-	CASSLAAAKETQYF	TGTGCCAGCAGCTTAGCGGCAGCTAAAGAGACCCAGTACTTC
once	TRBV27	TRBJ1-6	-	CASSPRLDRYSPLHF	TGTGCCAGCAGTCCCCGCCTCGACCGGTACTCACCCCTCCACTTT
once	TRBV11-2	TRBJ2-7	-	CASSLAGHGSYEQYF	TGTGCCAGCAGCTTAGCTGGACATGGCTCCTACGAGCAGTACTTC
-	TRBV2	TRBJ2-3	TRBD2	CASSSLAGTTQYF	TGTGCCAGCAGTTCACTAGCGGGGACAACGCAGTATTTT
-	TRBV30	TRBJ1-4	TRBD1	CAWSVKTGVNEKLFF	TGTGCCTGGAGTGTAAAGACAGGGGTTAATGAAAAACTGTTTTTT
-	TRBV5-1	TRBJ1-1	-	CASSSTGFGNTEAFF	TGCGCCAGCAGCTCCACAGGGTTCGGGAACACTGAAGCTTTCTTT
-	TRBV2	TRBJ1-1	-	CASSEGRLSMNTEAFF	TGTGCCAGCAGCGAAGGGCGGCTTTCTATGAACACTGAAGCTTTCTTT
-	TRBV30	TRBJ2-1	TRBD1	CAWSPGQGAGEQFF	TGTGCCTGGAGTCCCGGGCAGGGGGCGGGCGAGCAGTTCTTC
-	TRBV7-9	TRBJ1-1	TRBD1	CASSLPAGGRTEAFF	TGTGCCAGCAGCTTACCGGCAGGGGGACGCACTGAAGCTTTCTTT
-	TRBV4-1	TRBJ2-3	-	CASSRKQGTDTQYF	TGCGCCAGCAGCCGAAAACAGGGAACAGATACGCAGTATTTT
-	TRBV9	TRBJ2-7	-	CASSSEGTLGEQYF	TGTGCCAGCAGCTCAGAAGGGACTTTAGGCGAGCAGTACTTC
many	TRBV7-9	TRBJ1-2	-	CASSLTSGPGGYGYTF	TGTGCCAGCAGCTTAACCAGCGGGCCCGGAGGCTATGGCTACACCTTC
-	TRBV5-1	TRBJ2-2	-	CASSLGGQTGELFF	TGCGCCAGCAGCTTAGGAGGGCAAACCGGGGAGCTGTTTTTT